This T cell receptor (beta chain) was identified during a study of human T cells and chemical hapten exposure. This CDR3 is built from 12 residues. CDR1 and CDR2 (germline): SGHVS, FNYEAQ. TCRdb re-called the RACE reads through MiXCR, storing one row per CDR3 protein. The sample lists approximately 100,000 distinct CDR3 sequences, around 10% seen once, with around 1.7% in the top ten. This clonotype showed up just a few times. This sample's time point: pre-sensitization, week 0. The treatment here: therapeutic diphenylcyclopropenone sensitization with weekly scalp DPC. This chain joins TRBV7-6 and TRBJ1-1; 8 nucleotides match TRBD1. The specimen comprised whole blood, sampled in connection with sensitization to the hapten diphenylcyclopropenone (DPC). The sequence derives from a woman between 45 and 65 years old with alopecia areata. Some clones in this sample may be carry-over from other donors' samples. DNA of the CDR3: TGTGCTATCAGGGGGCCTTACACTGAAGCTTTCTTT. It encodes CAIRGPYTEAFF.